Listed below are T cell receptor beta chains from one sample, sequenced in a study of blood T cells in healthy people across ages. TCRdb reanalysed the 5' RACE reads using MiXCR and keeps one entry per CDR3 protein. This table has some 1,500,000 distinct CDR3 sequences, approximately 43% appearing once. Source material: blood. The receptors here all came from a woman between 18 and 29 years old in good health. CDR3s include the opening cysteine and the closing phenylalanine or tryptophan. Fields, in order: D gene, clone size, J gene, V gene, CDR3 DNA, CDR3 protein. D genes are given only for firm matches. Clone size is shown for a subset of rows, as once, few, many or a class of expanded clone.

D: TRBD2
size: few
J: TRBJ2-3
V: TRBV6-6
DNA: TGTGCCAGCAGGGTAGCGGGGATCACAGATACGCAGTATTTT
CDR3: CASRVAGITDTQYF

D: .
size: few
J: TRBJ2-3
V: TRBV4-1
DNA: TGCGCCAGCAGCCAAGATGGGCTAGCAGATACGCAGTATTTT
CDR3: CASSQDGLADTQYF

D: .
size: .
J: TRBJ2-3
V: TRBV7-6
DNA: TGTGCCAGCAGCTTATCCACAGGGAGCACTAGCACAGATACGCAGTATTTT
CDR3: CASSLSTGSTSTDTQYF

D: TRBD2
size: .
J: TRBJ2-7
V: TRBV3-1
DNA: TGTGCCAGCAGCCACGGGACTAGCGGGCTCTACGAGCAGTACTTC
CDR3: CASSHGTSGLYEQYF

D: .
size: .
J: TRBJ2-2
V: TRBV27
DNA: TGTGCCAGCAGTTTAAGGTCGCGGGTGAACACCGGGGAGCTGTTTTTT
CDR3: CASSLRSRVNTGELFF

D: .
size: .
J: TRBJ1-6
V: TRBV7-2
DNA: TGTGCCAGCAGCTACGTTGGGAGGAGCTCCTATAATTCACCCCTCCACTTT
CDR3: CASSYVGRSSYNSPLHF

D: .
size: many
J: TRBJ2-3
V: TRBV12-5
DNA: TGTGCTAGTGGTTTGGGAGATACGCAGTATTTT
CDR3: CASGLGDTQYF

D: .
size: .
J: TRBJ2-3
V: TRBV9
DNA: TGTGCCAGCAGCGTAGAACAGGACCATACGCAGTATTTT
CDR3: CASSVEQDHTQYF

D: TRBD2
size: .
J: TRBJ2-7
V: TRBV7-2
DNA: TGTGCCAGCAGCTATCGGACTAGCGGGGGCAATGAGCAGTACTTC
CDR3: CASSYRTSGGNEQYF

D: .
size: few
J: TRBJ2-3
V: TRBV4-3
DNA: TGCGCCAGCAGCCAAGGGGCCAGACTTTTCACAGATACGCAGTATTTT
CDR3: CASSQGARLFTDTQYF

D: TRBD1
size: once
J: TRBJ1-1
V: TRBV5-1
DNA: TGCGCCAGCAGCTCAGTCCCGGGACAGGGTGAAGCTTTCTTT
CDR3: CASSSVPGQGEAFF

D: TRBD1
size: .
J: TRBJ1-2
V: TRBV20-1
DNA: TGCAGTGCTGGAAAGGGGGCTAACAGCTATGGCTACACCTTC
CDR3: CSAGKGANSYGYTF

D: .
size: .
J: TRBJ2-3
V: TRBV18
DNA: TGTGCCAGCTCCCAAAACTCACAGGGTCCAGATACGCAGTATTTT
CDR3: CASSQNSQGPDTQYF

D: .
size: few
J: TRBJ1-1
V: TRBV5-1
DNA: TGCGCCAGCAGCTTCCTCGACAGCAAGAACACTGAAGCTTTCTTT
CDR3: CASSFLDSKNTEAFF

D: .
size: .
J: TRBJ2-2
V: TRBV4-3
DNA: TGCGCCAGCAGCCAATCCTGGACAGCGAACACCGGGGAGCTGTTTTTT
CDR3: CASSQSWTANTGELFF

D: TRBD2
size: many
J: TRBJ2-1
V: TRBV12-3/TRBV12-4
DNA: TGTGCCAGCAGTTTCGCGATAGCGGGAGCTGGTGAGCAGTTCTTC
CDR3: CASSFAIAGAGEQFF

D: .
size: few
J: TRBJ1-6
V: TRBV28
DNA: TGTGCCAGCAGTTTATGGCCGAATTCACCCCTCCACTTT
CDR3: CASSLWPNSPLHF

D: .
size: .
J: TRBJ1-2
V: TRBV5-1
DNA: TGCGCCAGCAGCCCCACGCTGGTAGTATGGTCAGGGAATGGCTACACCTTC
CDR3: CASSPTLVVWSGNGYTF

D: .
size: few
J: TRBJ1-2
V: TRBV10-3
DNA: TGTGCCATCAGTGAGTCGCGGGAGAAAGGCTATGGCTACACCTTC
CDR3: CAISESREKGYGYTF

D: .
size: .
J: TRBJ1-1
V: TRBV20-1
DNA: TGCAGTGCCGACCAGATTGGGGCTTTCTTT
CDR3: CSADQIGAFF

D: .
size: few
J: TRBJ1-1
V: TRBV29-1
DNA: TGCAGCGTTGTCCGGGACCGGGGCACTGAAGCTTTCTTT
CDR3: CSVVRDRGTEAFF

D: TRBD1
size: many
J: TRBJ2-4
V: TRBV29-1
DNA: TGCAGCGTTGACGGACAGGCGAAAAACATTCAGTACTTC
CDR3: CSVDGQAKNIQYF

D: .
size: few
J: TRBJ2-5
V: TRBV12-3/TRBV12-4
DNA: TGTGCCAGCAGTTTTAGGGGGACGACCCAAGAGACCCAGTACTTC
CDR3: CASSFRGTTQETQYF

D: .
size: .
J: TRBJ2-5
V: TRBV13
DNA: TGTGCCAGCAGCTTGGCGGGGCAGGGGGAGACCCAGTACTTC
CDR3: CASSLAGQGETQYF

D: .
size: few
J: TRBJ1-1
V: TRBV6-1
DNA: TGTGCCAGCAGACTCAAACCTCTTACAGGTGGTACTGAAGCTTTCTTT
CDR3: CASRLKPLTGGTEAFF

D: .
size: .
J: TRBJ1-2
V: TRBV20-1
DNA: TGCAGTGCTAGTTCCAGGGTTGGCTACACCTTC
CDR3: CSASSRVGYTF

D: .
size: .
J: TRBJ2-3
V: TRBV12-3/TRBV12-4
DNA: TGTGCCAGCTTTGGGGGCACAGATACGCAGTATTTT
CDR3: CASFGGTDTQYF

D: TRBD1
size: .
J: TRBJ1-2
V: TRBV6-5
DNA: TGTGCCAGCAGTTACTCGAACAGGGGGCGCGCCTATGGCTACACCTTC
CDR3: CASSYSNRGRAYGYTF

D: TRBD2
size: .
J: TRBJ2-3
V: TRBV4-3
DNA: TGCGCCAGCAGCCAAGTGGCTAGCGGGGTATACGATACGCAGTATTTT
CDR3: CASSQVASGVYDTQYF

D: .
size: .
J: TRBJ1-2
V: TRBV29-1
DNA: TGCAGCGTTGGCAGGACAGCACCGGATGGCTACACCTTC
CDR3: CSVGRTAPDGYTF